This T cell receptor beta chain emerged from a study of metastatic and nonmetastatic thyroid tumors. Overall study results and limits: A significant increase in TCR beta diversity was reportedly seen in malignant thyroid tumors relative to benign nodules, in blood and tumor.

Thyroid surgery was performed in patients who had received no treatment beforehand. Comment on this clone: The target antigen is unknown.

The CDR3 has 13 amino acids. Trimming cost V 6 bases and J 7 bases; bases outside gene matches: 11. CDR1 DFQATT and CDR2 SNEGSKA come from the germline V gene (reference sequence). Original data processing: Using the CDR3 differences seen across clinicopathological groups, the authors built a distant-metastasis classifier for papillary thyroid cancer, which was meant to discriminate distant-metastatic patients. TCRdb reprocessed the PCR reads using MiXCR. The V and J calls and clone size come from TCRdb's table, not from the authors' own analysis. The profile shows about 34,000 clones, approximately 40% of them singletons.

Material: tumor tissue. The chain has TRBV20-1 and TRBJ1-2; 7 positions agree with TRBD1. The TCR sequence derives from a female donor with papillary thyroid cancer or a benign thyroid nodule (not recorded which). Some clones in this sample may be carry-over from other donors' samples. CDR3: CSAPTGSNFGYTF. The CDR3 DNA sequence: TGCAGTGCGCCGACAGGGAGTAATTTTGGCTACACCTTC.